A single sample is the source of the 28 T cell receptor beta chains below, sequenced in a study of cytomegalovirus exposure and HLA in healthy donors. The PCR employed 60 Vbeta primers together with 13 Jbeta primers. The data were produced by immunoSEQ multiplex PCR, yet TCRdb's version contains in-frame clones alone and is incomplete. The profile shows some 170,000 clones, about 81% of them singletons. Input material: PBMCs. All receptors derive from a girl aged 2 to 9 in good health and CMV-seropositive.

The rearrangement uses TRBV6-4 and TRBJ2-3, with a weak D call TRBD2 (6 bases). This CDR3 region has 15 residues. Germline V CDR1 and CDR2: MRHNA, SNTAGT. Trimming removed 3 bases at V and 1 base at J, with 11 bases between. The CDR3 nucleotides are TGTGCCAGCAGTGAGGCTAGCGAAGGCACAGATACGCAGTATTTT. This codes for CASSEASEGTDTQYF.

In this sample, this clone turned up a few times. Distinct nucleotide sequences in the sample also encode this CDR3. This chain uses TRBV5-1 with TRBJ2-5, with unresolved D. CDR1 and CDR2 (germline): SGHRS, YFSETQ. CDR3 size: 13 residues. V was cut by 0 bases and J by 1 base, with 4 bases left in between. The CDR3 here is CASSLAFQETQYF. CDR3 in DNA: TGCGCCAGCAGCTTGGCTTTCCAAGAGACCCAGTACTTC. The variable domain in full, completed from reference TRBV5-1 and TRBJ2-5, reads KAGVTQTPRYLIKTRGQQVTLSCSPISGHRSVSWYQQTPGQGLQFLFEYFSETQRNKGNFPGRFSGRQFSNSRSEMNVSTLELGDSALYLCASSLAFQETQYFGPGTRLLVL.

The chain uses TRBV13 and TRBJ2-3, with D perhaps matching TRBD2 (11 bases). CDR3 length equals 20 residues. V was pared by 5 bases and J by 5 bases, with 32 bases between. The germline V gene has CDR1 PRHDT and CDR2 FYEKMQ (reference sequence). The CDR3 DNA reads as TGTGCCAGCAGCATACACGGGACAGGGGCCCGACTAGCGGGAATAGATACGCAGTATTTT. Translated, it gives CASSIHGTGARLAGIDTQYF.

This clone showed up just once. Here the CDR3 reads CASSRDRGRSYTF. The CDR3, as DNA: TGTGCCAGCAGCCGGGACAGGGGAAGGAGCTACACCTTC. V gene TRBV11-2 combines with J gene TRBJ1-2; TRBD1 matches at 10 bases. The CDR3 spans 13 residues. J gave up 9 bases and V 5 bases, and 6 bases lay outside the gene matches. CDR1 SGHAT and CDR2 FQNNGV come from the germline V gene.

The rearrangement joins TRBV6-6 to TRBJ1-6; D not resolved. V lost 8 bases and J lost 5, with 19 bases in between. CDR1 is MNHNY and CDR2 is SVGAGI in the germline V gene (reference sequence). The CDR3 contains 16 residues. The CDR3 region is CASGRNKRLDNSPLHF. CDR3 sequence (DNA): TGTGCCAGCGGCCGAAATAAGAGGTTGGATAATTCACCCCTCCACTTT.

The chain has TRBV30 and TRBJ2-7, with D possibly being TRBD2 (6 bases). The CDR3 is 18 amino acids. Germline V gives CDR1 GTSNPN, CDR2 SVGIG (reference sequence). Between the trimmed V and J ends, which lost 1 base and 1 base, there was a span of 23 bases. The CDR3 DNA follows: TGTGCCTGGAGTGGCTTTTGGGCGGGAAGGGGTATGTCCTACGAGCAGTACTTC. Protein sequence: CAWSGFWAGRGMSYEQYF. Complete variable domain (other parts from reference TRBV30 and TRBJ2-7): SQTIHQWPATLVQPVGSPLSLECTVEGTSNPNLYWYRQAAGRGLQLLFYSVGIGQISSEVPQNLSASRPQDRQFILSSKKLLLSDSGFYLCAWSGFWAGRGMSYEQYFGPGTRLTVT.

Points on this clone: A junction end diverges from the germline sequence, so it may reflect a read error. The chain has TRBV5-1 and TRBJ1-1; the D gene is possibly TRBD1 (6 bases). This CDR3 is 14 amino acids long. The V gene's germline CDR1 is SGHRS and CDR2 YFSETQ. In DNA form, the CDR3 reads TGCGCCAGCACCTTGACAGGATCGAACACTGAAGCTTTCTTT. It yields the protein CASTLTGSNTEAFF. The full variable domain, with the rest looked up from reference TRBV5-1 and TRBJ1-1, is KAGVTQTPRYLIKTRGQQVTLSCSPISGHRSVSWYQQTPGQGLQFLFEYFSETQRNKGNFPGRFSGRQFSNSRSEMNVSTLELGDSALYLCASTLTGSNTEAFFGQGTRLTVV.

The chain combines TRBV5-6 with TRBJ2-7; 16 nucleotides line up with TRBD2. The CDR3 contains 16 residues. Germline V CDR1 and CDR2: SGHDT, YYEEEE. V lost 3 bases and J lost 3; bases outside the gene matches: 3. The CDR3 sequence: CASSSGLAGGNYEQYF. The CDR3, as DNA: TGTGCCAGCAGCTCGGGACTAGCGGGAGGGAACTACGAGCAGTACTTC.

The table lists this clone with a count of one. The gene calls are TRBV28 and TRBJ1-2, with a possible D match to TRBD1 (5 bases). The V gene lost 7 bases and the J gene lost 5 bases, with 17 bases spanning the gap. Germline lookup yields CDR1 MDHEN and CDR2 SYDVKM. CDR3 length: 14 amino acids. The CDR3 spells CASKRVGPLYGYTF. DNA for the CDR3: TGTGCCAGCAAGCGAGTGGGGCCTCTTTATGGCTACACCTTC.

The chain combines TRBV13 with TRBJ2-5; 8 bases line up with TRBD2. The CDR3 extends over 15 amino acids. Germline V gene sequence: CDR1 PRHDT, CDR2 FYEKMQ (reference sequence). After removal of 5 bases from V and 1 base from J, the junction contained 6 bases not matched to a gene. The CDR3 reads CASSETGTSQETQYF. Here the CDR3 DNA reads TGTGCCAGCAGCGAAACCGGGACTAGCCAAGAGACCCAGTACTTC.

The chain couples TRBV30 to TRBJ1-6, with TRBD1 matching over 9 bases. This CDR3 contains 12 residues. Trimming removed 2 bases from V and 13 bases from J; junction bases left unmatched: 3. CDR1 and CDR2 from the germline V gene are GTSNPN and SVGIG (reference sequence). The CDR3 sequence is CAWSLGQGPLHF. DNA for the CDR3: TGTGCCTGGAGTCTGGGACAGGGCCCCCTCCACTTT.

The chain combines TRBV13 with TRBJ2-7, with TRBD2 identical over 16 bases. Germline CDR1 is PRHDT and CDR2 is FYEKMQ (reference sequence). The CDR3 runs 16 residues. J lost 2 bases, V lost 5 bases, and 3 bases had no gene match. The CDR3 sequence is CASSRGLAGGAYEQYF. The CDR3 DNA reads TGTGCCAGCAGCCGGGGACTAGCGGGAGGGGCCTACGAGCAGTACTTC.

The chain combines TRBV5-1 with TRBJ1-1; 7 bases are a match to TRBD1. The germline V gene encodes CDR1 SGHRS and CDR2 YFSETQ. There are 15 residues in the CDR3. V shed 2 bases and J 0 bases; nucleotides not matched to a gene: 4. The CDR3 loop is CASSFMTGMNTEAFF. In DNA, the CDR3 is TGCGCCAGCAGCTTTATGACAGGGATGAACACTGAAGCTTTCTTT.

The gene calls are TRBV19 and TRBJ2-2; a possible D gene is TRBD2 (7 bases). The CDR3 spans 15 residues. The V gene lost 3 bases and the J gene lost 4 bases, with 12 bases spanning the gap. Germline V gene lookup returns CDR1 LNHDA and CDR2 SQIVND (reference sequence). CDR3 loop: CASSIGGHGTGELFF. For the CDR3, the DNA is TGTGCCAGTAGTATCGGGGGGCACGGCACCGGGGAGCTGTTTTTT.

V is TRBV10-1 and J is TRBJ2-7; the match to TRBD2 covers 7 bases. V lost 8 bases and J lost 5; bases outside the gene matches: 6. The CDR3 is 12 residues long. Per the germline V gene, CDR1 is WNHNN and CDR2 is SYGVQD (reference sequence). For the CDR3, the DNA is TGCGCCAGCCACACCACTAGCGACGAGCAGTACTTC. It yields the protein CASHTTSDEQYF.

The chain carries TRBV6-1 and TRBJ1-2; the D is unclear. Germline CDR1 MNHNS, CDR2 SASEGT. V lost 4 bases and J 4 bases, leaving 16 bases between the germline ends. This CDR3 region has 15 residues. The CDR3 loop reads CASSGLSRNFYGYTF. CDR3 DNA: TGTGCCAGCAGTGGTTTAAGCCGCAACTTCTATGGCTACACCTTC.

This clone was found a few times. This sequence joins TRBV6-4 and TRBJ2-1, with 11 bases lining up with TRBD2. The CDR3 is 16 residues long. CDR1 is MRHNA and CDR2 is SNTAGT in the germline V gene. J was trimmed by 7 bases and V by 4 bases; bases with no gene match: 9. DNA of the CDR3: TGTGCCAGCAGTGCCCACGGGCCTAGCGGGGGGAATGAGCAGTTCTTC. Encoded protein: CASSAHGPSGGNEQFF.

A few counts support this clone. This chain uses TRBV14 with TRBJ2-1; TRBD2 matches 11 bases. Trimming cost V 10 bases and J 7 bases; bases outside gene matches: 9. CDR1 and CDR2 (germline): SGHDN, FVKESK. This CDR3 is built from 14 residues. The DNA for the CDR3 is TGTGCCACTCCCCGACTAGCGGGAATGAATGAGCAGTTCTTC. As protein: CATPRLAGMNEQFF.

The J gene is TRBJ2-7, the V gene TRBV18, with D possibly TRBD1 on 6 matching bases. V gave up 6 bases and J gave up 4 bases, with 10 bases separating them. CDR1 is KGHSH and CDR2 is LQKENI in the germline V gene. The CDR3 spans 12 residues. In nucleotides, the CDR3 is TGTGCCAGCTCCCTTACAGGGTACGAGCAGTACTTC. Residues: CASSLTGYEQYF.

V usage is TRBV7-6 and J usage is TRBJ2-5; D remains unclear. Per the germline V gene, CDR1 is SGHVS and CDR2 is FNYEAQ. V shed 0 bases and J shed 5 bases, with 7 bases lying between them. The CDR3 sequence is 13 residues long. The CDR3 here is CASSLALRETQYF. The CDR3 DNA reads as TGTGCCAGCAGCTTAGCGCTCCGGGAGACCCAGTACTTC.

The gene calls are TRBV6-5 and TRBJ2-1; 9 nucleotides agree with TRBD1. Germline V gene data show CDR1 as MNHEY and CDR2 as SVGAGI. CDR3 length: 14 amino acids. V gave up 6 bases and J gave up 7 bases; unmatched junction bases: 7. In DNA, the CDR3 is TGTGCCAGCAGCCTCGGGACAGGGTTTAATGAGCAGTTCTTC. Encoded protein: CASSLGTGFNEQFF.

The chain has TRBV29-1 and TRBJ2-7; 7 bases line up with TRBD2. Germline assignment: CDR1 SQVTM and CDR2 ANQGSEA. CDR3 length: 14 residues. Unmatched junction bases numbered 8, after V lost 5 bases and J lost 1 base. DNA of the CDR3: TGCAGCGTTCGGGCGGGAGCAAGATCCTACGAGCAGTACTTC. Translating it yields CSVRAGARSYEQYF.

This chain's CDR3 is CASSWPLNTGELFF. CDR3 coding DNA: TGTGCCAGCAGCTGGCCTCTCAACACCGGGGAGCTGTTTTTT. The rearrangement joins TRBV7-9 to TRBJ2-2; no clear D. CDR3 length: 14 amino acids. Between the trimmed V and J ends, which lost 4 bases and 2 bases, there was a span of 8 bases. Germline V gene sequence: CDR1 SEHNR, CDR2 FQNEAQ (reference sequence). Full variable domain (outside the CDR3, taken from reference TRBV7-9 and TRBJ2-2): DTGVSQNPRHKITKRGQNVTFRCDPISEHNRLYWYRQTLGQGPEFLTYFQNEAQLEKSRLLSDRFSAERPKGSFSTLEIQRTEQGDSAMYLCASSWPLNTGELFFGEGSRLTVL.

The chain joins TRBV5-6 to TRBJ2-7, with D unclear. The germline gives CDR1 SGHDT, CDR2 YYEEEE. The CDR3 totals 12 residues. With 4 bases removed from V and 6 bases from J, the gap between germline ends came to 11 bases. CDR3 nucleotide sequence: TGTGCCAGCAGCCGTACCTATACCGAGCAGTACTTC. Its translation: CASSRTYTEQYF.

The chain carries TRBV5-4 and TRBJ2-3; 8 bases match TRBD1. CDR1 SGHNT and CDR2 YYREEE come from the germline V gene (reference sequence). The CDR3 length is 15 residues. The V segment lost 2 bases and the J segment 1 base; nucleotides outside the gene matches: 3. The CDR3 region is CASSLTGQGTDTQYF. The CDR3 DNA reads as TGTGCCAGCAGCTTAACGGGACAGGGCACAGATACGCAGTATTTT.

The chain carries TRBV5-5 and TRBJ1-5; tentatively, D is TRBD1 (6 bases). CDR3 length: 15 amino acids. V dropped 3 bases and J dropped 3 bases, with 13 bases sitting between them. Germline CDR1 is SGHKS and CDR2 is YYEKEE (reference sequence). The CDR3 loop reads CASSYYGQNNQPQHF. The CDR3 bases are TGTGCCAGCAGCTACTACGGACAGAACAATCAGCCCCAGCATTTT.

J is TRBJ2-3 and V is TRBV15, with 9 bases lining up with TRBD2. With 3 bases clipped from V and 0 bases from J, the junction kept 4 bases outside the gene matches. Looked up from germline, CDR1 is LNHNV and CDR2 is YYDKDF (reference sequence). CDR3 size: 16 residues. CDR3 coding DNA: TGTGCCACCAGCAGTCGACTAGCGGCTAGCACAGATACGCAGTATTTT. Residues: CATSSRLAASTDTQYF.

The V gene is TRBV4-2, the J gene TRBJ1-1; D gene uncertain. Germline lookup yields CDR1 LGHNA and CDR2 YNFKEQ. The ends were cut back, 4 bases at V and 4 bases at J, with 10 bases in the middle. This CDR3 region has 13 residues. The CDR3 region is CASSLDWSTEAFF. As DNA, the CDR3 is TGTGCCAGCAGCCTAGACTGGAGCACTGAAGCTTTCTTT.